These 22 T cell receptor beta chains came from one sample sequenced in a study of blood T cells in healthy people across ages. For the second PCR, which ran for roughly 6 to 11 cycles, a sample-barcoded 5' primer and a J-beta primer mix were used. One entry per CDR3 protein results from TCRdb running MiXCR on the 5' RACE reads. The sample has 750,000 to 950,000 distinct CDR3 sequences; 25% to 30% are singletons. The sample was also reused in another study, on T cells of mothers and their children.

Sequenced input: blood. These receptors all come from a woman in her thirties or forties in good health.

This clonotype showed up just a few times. The CDR3 DNA is TGTGCCAGCAGTTTCGAGGCACTCATGAACACTGAAGCTTTCTTT. This gives the protein CASSFEALMNTEAFF. The chain joins TRBV28 to TRBJ1-1; D gene uncertain. Germline V CDR1 and CDR2: MDHEN, SYDVKM. V was cut by 3 bases and J by 0 bases, with 11 bases left in between. The CDR3 spans 15 residues. Full variable domain (rest looked up from reference TRBV28 and TRBJ1-1): DVKVTQSSRYLVKRTGEKVFLECVQDMDHENMFWYRQDPGLGLRLIYFSYDVKMKEKGDIPEGYSVSREKKERFSLILESASTNQTSMYLCASSFEALMNTEAFFGQGTRLTVV.

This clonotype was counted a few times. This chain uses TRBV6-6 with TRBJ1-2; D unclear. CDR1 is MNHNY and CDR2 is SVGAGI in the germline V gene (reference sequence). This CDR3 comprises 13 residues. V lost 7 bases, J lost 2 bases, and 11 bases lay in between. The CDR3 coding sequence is TGTGCCAGCACCGAGGGAAGAAACTATGGCTACACCTTC. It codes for CASTEGRNYGYTF.

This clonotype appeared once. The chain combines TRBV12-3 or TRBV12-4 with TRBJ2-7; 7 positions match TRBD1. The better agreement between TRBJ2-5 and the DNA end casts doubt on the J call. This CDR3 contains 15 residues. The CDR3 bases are TGTGCCAGCAGTTTAGAGGGGGCCCTAGGAGAGACCCAGTACTTC. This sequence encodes CASSLEGALGETQYF.

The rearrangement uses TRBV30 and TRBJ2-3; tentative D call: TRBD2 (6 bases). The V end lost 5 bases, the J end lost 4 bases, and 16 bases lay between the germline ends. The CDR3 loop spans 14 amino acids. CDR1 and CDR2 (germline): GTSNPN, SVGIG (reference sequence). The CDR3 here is CAWVQNGGADTQYF. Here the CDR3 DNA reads TGTGCCTGGGTTCAAAACGGGGGAGCAGATACGCAGTATTTT.

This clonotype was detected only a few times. The CDR3 DNA reads as TGCAGCGCCCAAGGACAGGGAGATGAGCAGTTCTTC. Protein: CSAQGQGDEQFF. The V call is TRBV29-1, the J call TRBJ2-1, with 8 bases fitting TRBD1. The J segment lost 8 bases and the V segment lost 7 bases, leaving 7 bases of the junction unmatched. The CDR3 loop spans 12 amino acids. Per germline, CDR1 SQVTM and CDR2 ANQGSEA.

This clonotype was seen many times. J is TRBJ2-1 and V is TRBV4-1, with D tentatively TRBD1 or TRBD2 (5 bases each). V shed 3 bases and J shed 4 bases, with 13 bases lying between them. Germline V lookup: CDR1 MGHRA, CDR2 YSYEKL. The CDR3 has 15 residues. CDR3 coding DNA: TGCGCCAGCAGCCAGACCTCCAGGGAGTACAATGAGCAGTTCTTC. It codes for CASSQTSREYNEQFF.

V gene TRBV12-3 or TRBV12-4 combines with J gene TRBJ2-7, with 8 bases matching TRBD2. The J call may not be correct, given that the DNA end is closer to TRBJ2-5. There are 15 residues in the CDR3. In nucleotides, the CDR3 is TGTGCCAGCACCCCCGGGGGGGCCTTTAGGGAGACCCAGTACTTC. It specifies CASTPGGAFRETQYF.

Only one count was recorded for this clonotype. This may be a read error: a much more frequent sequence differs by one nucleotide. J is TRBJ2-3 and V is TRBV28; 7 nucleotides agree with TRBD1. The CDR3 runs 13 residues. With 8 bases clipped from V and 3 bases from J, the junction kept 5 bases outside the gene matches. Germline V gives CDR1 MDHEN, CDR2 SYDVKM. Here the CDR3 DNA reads TGTGCCAGCGACCACAGGGGTACAGATACGCAGTATTTT. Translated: CASDHRGTDTQYF.

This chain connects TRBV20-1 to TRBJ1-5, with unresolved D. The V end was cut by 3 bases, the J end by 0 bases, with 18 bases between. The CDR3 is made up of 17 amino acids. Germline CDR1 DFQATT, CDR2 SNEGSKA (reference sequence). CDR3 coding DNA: TGCAGTGCTAGTTTTTTAGGAACAAGGAATAGCAATCAGCCCCAGCATTTT. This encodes CSASFLGTRNSNQPQHF.

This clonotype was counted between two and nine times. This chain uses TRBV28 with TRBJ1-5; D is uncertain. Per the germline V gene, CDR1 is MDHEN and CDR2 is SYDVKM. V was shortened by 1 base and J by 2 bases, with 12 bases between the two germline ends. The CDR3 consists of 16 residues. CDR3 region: CASSLSLDLRNQPQHF. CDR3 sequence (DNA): TGTGCCAGCAGTTTATCCCTGGACCTCCGCAATCAGCCCCAGCATTTT.

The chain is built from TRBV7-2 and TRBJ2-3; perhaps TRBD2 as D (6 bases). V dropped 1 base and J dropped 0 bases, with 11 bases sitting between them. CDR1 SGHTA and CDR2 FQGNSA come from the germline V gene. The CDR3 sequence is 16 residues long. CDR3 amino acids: CASSLVRGPSTDTQYF. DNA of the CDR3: TGTGCCAGCAGCTTAGTGCGGGGACCTAGCACAGATACGCAGTATTTT.

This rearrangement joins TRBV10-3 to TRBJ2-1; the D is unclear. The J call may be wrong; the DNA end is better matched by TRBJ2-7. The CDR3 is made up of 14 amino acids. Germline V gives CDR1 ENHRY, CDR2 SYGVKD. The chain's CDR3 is CAIRDGSSYNEQYF. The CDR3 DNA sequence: TGTGCCATCAGGGACGGTAGCTCCTACAATGAGCAGTACTTC.

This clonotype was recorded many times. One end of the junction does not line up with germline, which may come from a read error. CDR3: CSARGTSGVETQYF. CDR3 nucleotides: TGCAGTGCCAGAGGGACTAGCGGGGTAGAGACCCAGTACTTC. The rearrangement joins TRBV20-1 to TRBJ2-5; 13 bases line up with TRBD2. CDR3 length: 14 residues. Germline CDR1 and CDR2: DFQATT and SNEGSKA (reference sequence).

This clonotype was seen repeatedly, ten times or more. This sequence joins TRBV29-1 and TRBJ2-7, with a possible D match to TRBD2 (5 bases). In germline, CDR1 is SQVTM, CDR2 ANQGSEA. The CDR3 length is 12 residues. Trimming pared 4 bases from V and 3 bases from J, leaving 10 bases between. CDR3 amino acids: CSVVSGLYEQYF. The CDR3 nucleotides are TGCAGCGTTGTCAGCGGCCTCTACGAGCAGTACTTC.

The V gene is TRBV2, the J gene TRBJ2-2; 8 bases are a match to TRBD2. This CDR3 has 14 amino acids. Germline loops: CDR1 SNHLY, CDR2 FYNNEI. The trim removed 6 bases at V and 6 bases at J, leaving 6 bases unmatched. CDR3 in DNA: TGTGCCAGCAGGGGGACTAGTATGGCCGGGGAGCTGTTTTTT. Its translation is CASRGTSMAGELFF.

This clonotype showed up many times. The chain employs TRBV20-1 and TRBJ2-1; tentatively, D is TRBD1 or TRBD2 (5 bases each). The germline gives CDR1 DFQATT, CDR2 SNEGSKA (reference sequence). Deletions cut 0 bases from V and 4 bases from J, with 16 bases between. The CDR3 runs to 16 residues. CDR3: CSARDLRGASYNEQFF. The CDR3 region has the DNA TGCAGTGCTAGAGATCTCAGAGGGGCTAGTTACAATGAGCAGTTCTTC.

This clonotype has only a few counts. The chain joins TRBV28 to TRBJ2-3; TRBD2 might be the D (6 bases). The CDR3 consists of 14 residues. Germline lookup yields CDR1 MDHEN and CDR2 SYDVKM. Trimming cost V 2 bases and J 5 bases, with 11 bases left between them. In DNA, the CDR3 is TGTGCCAGCAGTTTAGGGACTCCCAGAGATACGCAGTATTTT. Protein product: CASSLGTPRDTQYF.

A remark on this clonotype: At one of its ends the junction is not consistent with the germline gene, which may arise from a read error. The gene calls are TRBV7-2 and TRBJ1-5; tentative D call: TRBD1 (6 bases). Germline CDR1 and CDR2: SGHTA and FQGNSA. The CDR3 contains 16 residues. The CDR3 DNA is TGTGCCGGCAGCTCCCGGGGACACGCGAGCAATCAGCCCCAGCATTTT. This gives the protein CAGSSRGHASNQPQHF.

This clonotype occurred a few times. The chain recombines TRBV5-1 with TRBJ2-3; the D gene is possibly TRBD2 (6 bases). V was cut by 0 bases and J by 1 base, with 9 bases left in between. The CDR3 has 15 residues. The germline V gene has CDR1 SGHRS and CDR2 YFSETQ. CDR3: CASSLGRRGTDTQYF. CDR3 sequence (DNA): TGCGCCAGCAGCTTGGGGAGGAGGGGCACAGATACGCAGTATTTT.

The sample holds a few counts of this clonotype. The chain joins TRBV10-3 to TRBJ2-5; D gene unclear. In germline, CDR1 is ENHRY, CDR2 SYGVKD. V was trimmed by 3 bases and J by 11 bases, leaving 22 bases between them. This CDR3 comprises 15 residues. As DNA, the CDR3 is TGTGCCATCAGTGACGATAGGAATGGGAACAATGAGCAGTACTTC. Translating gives CAISDDRNGNNEQYF.

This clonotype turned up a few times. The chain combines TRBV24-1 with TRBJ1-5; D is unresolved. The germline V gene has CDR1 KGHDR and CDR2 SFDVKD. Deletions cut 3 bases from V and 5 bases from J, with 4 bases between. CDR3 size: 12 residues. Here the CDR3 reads CATSDEDQPQHF. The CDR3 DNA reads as TGTGCCACCAGTGATGAGGATCAGCCCCAGCATTTT.

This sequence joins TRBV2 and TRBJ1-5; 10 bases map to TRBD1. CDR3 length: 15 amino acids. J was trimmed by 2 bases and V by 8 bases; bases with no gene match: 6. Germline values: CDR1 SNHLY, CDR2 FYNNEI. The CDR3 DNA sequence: TGTGCCAGCGGACAGGGGGAAATGGGCAATCAGCCCCAGCATTTT. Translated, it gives CASGQGEMGNQPQHF.